This TCR beta chain was identified during a study of cytomegalovirus exposure and HLA in healthy donors. Overall study results and limits: In a later analysis, 16,951 TCR beta sequences were associated with HLA alleles at 0.05 false discovery rate. Prior analysis indicated that the majority of TCR beta V segments exhibited productivity approximately 87% or approximately 30% of the time.

13 Jbeta primers and 60 Vbeta primers were used for the PCR. Assay used: immunoSEQ multiplex PCR; TCRdb lists only in-frame clones, some missing. The table shows around 99,000 clones, with 81% occurring only once. On this clone itself: Antigen specificity is unknown.

The CDR3 is 15 amino acids. The source of this sequence is a man in his thirties or forties in good health and CMV-seronegative. The rearrangement links TRBV21-1 to TRBJ1-1. TRBV21-1 is shown as a pseudogene. The sample consisted of PBMCs. The chain's CDR3 is CASSKFRRRNTEAFF. The CDR3 DNA reads as TGTGCCAGCAGCAAATTCCGGCGGAGGAACACTGAAGCTTTCTTT.